A single sample is the source of the 26 T cell receptor beta chains below, sequenced in a study of blood T cells in healthy people across ages (dated by TCRdb to the mid-2010s). Library generation was performed with 5' RACE. Instrument used: Illumina HiSeq 2500. A second PCR of about 6 to 11 cycles was performed with a sample-barcoded 5' primer and a J-beta primer mix. Using fastp at Q25 and MiXCR, TCRdb reprocessed the public reads and kept productive beta chains. Rows with one shared CDR3 protein collapse into an entry with the most common genes and DNA. Counted in this sample were over 950,000 distinct CDR3 sequences; 51% of them appeared once. Together, the top ten hold about a fifth of the sample. Sequencing was done on a sample of blood. Every receptor here comes from a woman in her sixties or seventies in good health.

This clonotype has a single count. V is TRBV5-1 and J is TRBJ2-3; 7 bases are a match to TRBD2. This CDR3 spans 17 amino acids. With 0 bases clipped from V and 3 bases from J, the junction kept 10 bases outside the gene matches. CDR1 SGHRS and CDR2 YFSETQ come from the germline V gene. In DNA form, the CDR3 reads TGCGCCAGCAGCTTGGCCCTGGCGGGAGCTGGGACAGATACGCAGTATTTT. Amino acid sequence: CASSLALAGAGTDTQYF.

The CDR3 reads CASSHSTGRNQPQHF. CDR3 DNA sequence: TGCGCCAGCAGCCACTCGACAGGGAGAAATCAGCCCCAGCATTTT. V is TRBV4-1 and J is TRBJ1-5, with 7 bases that match TRBD1. This CDR3 is built from 15 residues. Germline lookup yields CDR1 MGHRA and CDR2 YSYEKL. V lost 3 bases and J lost 4; bases outside the gene matches: 6.

The chain joins TRBV29-1 to TRBJ1-1, with D possibly matching TRBD1 (6 bases). Germline V lookup: CDR1 SQVTM, CDR2 ANQGSEA. The V end was cut by 1 base, the J end by 2 bases, with 8 bases between. The CDR3 runs 13 residues. DNA of the CDR3: TGCAGCGTTGAAGGGACAGTAAACACTGAAGCTTTCTTT. Its protein is CSVEGTVNTEAFF.

At least ten counts were recorded for this clonotype. The chain recombines TRBV6-2 or TRBV6-3 with TRBJ2-7; 7 nucleotides match TRBD1. Germline V gene lookup returns CDR1 MNHEY and CDR2 SVGEGT. The CDR3 sequence is 14 residues long. V trimming: 0 bases; J trimming: 2 bases; junction bases outside the gene matches: 1. CDR3 in DNA: TGTGCCAGCAGTTACTCGACAGGGCCCTACGAGCAGTACTTC. Encoded protein: CASSYSTGPYEQYF.

The rearrangement links TRBV25-1 to TRBJ1-6, with a possible D match to TRBD1 (5 bases). Per germline, CDR1 MGHDK and CDR2 SYGVNS. This CDR3 has 14 amino acids. Trimming left V 6 bases short and J 8 bases short, with 14 bases between. CDR3 sequence: CASSIWGWDSPLHF. The CDR3 DNA follows: TGTGCCAGCAGCATCTGGGGGTGGGATTCACCCCTCCACTTT.

Comments on this clonotype: This clone may be a read error of a much larger clone one base away. The J gene is TRBJ2-5, the V gene TRBV28; TRBD2 matches at 7 bases. Per the germline V gene, CDR1 is MDHEN and CDR2 is SYDVKM. With 5 bases clipped from V and 11 bases from J, the junction kept 17 bases outside the gene matches. The CDR3 has 15 amino acids. Here the CDR3 reads CASSPRQLASAKQYF. CDR3 bases: TGTGCCAGCAGTCCGAGGCAACTAGCGTCAGCTAAGCAGTACTTC.

The chain joins TRBV12-3 or TRBV12-4 to TRBJ2-5; 8 nucleotides line up with TRBD1. This CDR3 contains 16 residues. With V trimmed by 6 bases and J by 11 bases, 20 bases remained unmatched. The CDR3 region has the DNA TGTGCCAGCAGCCAACAGGGGGGAGGAGGTATCGATGAGCAGTACTTC. Encoded protein: CASSQQGGGGIDEQYF.

The genes are TRBV7-9 and TRBJ1-1; D is undetermined. Germline loops: CDR1 SEHNR, CDR2 FQNEAQ (reference sequence). The CDR3 loop spans 15 amino acids. V was cut by 2 bases and J by 3 bases, with 13 bases left in between. The CDR3: CASSLQPDIYTEAFF. The CDR3 nucleotides are TGTGCCAGCAGCTTACAGCCCGACATCTACACTGAAGCTTTCTTT.

This clonotype was seen just once. The chain carries TRBV12-3 or TRBV12-4 and TRBJ2-1; 9 nucleotides line up with TRBD2. The trim removed 3 bases at V and 8 bases at J, leaving 8 bases unmatched. This CDR3 is built from 15 residues. CDR3 amino acids: CASSLGGRAFDEQFF. CDR3 coding DNA: TGTGCCAGCAGTTTGGGCGGGAGGGCTTTTGATGAGCAGTTCTTC.

This clonotype was found once. The chain combines TRBV7-2 with TRBJ1-4; 7 nucleotides agree with TRBD1. Germline loops: CDR1 SGHTA, CDR2 FQGNSA. The CDR3 is 14 residues long. The V and J ends lost 5 bases and 4 bases, in that order; junction bases with no gene match: 4. CDR3 amino acids: CASSLQGINEKLFF. In DNA form, the CDR3 reads TGTGCCAGCAGCCTACAGGGGATTAATGAAAAACTGTTTTTT.

The chain combines TRBV7-6 with TRBJ2-7; TRBD2 aligns across 9 bases. After removal of 4 bases from V and 7 bases from J, the junction contained 11 bases not matched to a gene. Germline-derived CDR1 and CDR2 are SGHVS and FNYEAQ. The length of the CDR3 is 15 residues. The DNA of the CDR3 is TGTGCCAGCAGCTCCGGACTAGCGCGTAACAATGAGCAGTACTTC. This codes for CASSSGLARNNEQYF.

The genes are TRBV6-2 or TRBV6-3 and TRBJ2-3; 12 bases agree with TRBD1. The CDR3 contains 17 residues. Germline V CDR1 and CDR2: MNHEY, SVGEGT. V trimming: 2 bases; J trimming: 0 bases; junction bases outside the gene matches: 3. The CDR3 sequence is CASSYGDRGQSTDTQYF. The CDR3 DNA reads TGTGCCAGCAGTTACGGGGACAGGGGGCAAAGCACAGATACGCAGTATTTT.

This clonotype was picked up a small number of times. The chain is built from TRBV12-3 or TRBV12-4 and TRBJ1-4; D gene ambiguous. V dropped 3 bases and J dropped 7 bases, with 12 bases sitting between them. CDR3 length: 14 residues. CDR3 sequence reads: CASSLESRGEKLFF. CDR3 bases: TGTGCCAGCAGTTTGGAGTCTCGAGGTGAAAAACTGTTTTTT.

Comment on this clonotype: A read error is possible here, since a much larger clone lies one base away. The genes are TRBV20-1 and TRBJ2-7, with 10 bases fitting TRBD2. Germline V lookup: CDR1 DFQATT, CDR2 SNEGSKA (reference sequence). The CDR3 has 16 amino acids. J gave up 0 bases and V 7 bases, and 12 bases lay outside the gene matches. The CDR3 reads CSVGNGLAGDSYEQYF. For the CDR3, the DNA is TGCAGTGTAGGAAACGGGCTAGCGGGAGACTCCTACGAGCAGTACTTC.

To note about this clonotype: A much larger clone differs from this one at a single base, so this may be a read error. The chain has TRBV4-2 and TRBJ2-6; D not certain. Germline values: CDR1 LGHNA, CDR2 YNFKEQ. This CDR3 region has 17 residues. The ends were cut back, 0 bases at V and 0 bases at J, with 9 bases in the middle. The DNA of the CDR3 is TGTGCCAGCAGCCAAGATTTGGACGCCTCTGGGGCCAACGTCCTGACTTTC. Translating it yields CASSQDLDASGANVLTF.

This clonotype was detected a few times. The chain couples TRBV7-2 to TRBJ2-3; 9 bases line up with TRBD2. CDR1 is SGHTA, CDR2 FQGNSA, per germline. The CDR3 has 17 amino acids. Trimming cost V 0 bases and J 7 bases; bases outside gene matches: 11. The CDR3 DNA reads as TGTGCCAGCAGCTTAGCGTGGCGGGAGGGCCAGGGGAATACGCAGTATTTT. Its protein is CASSLAWREGQGNTQYF.

This clonotype has a handful of counts. The gene calls are TRBV20-1 and TRBJ2-3; 8 bases are shared with TRBD1. With V trimmed by 3 bases and J by 2 bases, 13 bases remained unmatched. In germline, CDR1 is DFQATT, CDR2 SNEGSKA (reference sequence). This CDR3 has 17 residues. The CDR3: CSASPFRQGLNTDTQYF. For the CDR3, the DNA is TGCAGTGCTAGCCCCTTCCGACAGGGGCTAAACACAGATACGCAGTATTTT.

This clonotype was found a few times. The rearrangement joins TRBV10-2 to TRBJ2-7; 10 bases are a match to TRBD1. The V segment lost 3 bases and the J segment 7 bases; nucleotides outside the gene matches: 9. CDR3 size: 15 residues. The germline V gene encodes CDR1 WSHSY and CDR2 SAAADI. The CDR3 DNA follows: TGCGCCAGCAGTGATTCGGGACAGGGGTTTTGGGAGCAGTACTTC. This gives the protein CASSDSGQGFWEQYF.

This rearrangement joins TRBV7-3 to TRBJ2-2; 9 positions agree with TRBD2. With 2 bases clipped from V and 8 bases from J, the junction kept 9 bases outside the gene matches. This CDR3 contains 16 residues. Per germline, CDR1 SGHTA and CDR2 FQGTGA. In nucleotides, the CDR3 is TGTGCCAGCAGCTTAGCGGCTAGCGGGAAAAGGGGGGAGCTGTTTTTT. Encoded protein: CASSLAASGKRGELFF.

This clonotype occurred a few times. The V gene is TRBV9, the J gene TRBJ2-5, with D unclear. The length of the CDR3 is 16 residues. Germline loops: CDR1 SGDLS, CDR2 YYNGEE. The V end lost 0 bases, the J end lost 5 bases, and 17 bases lay between the germline ends. The CDR3 here is CASSVEKSALMETQYF. CDR3 bases: TGTGCCAGCAGCGTAGAGAAAAGTGCGCTGATGGAGACCCAGTACTTC.

This clonotype was observed a few times. This chain links TRBV3-1 with TRBJ1-4; TRBD1 aligns across 9 bases. Germline V lookup: CDR1 LGHDT, CDR2 YNNKEL (reference sequence). V was clipped by 4 bases and J by 5 bases; unmatched bases: 5. The CDR3 runs to 15 residues. CDR3 in amino acids: CASSPGQGRNEKLFF. The CDR3 DNA reads TGTGCCAGCAGCCCGGGACAGGGAAGAAATGAAAAACTGTTTTTT.

This clonotype occurred a few times. The J gene is TRBJ2-4, the V gene TRBV21-1; TRBD1, the D gene given by the table, was not confirmed from the DNA. The assigned J gene may be wrong: the sequence end matches TRBJ2-7 better. TRBV21-1 corresponds to a pseudogene. The CDR3 loop spans 18 amino acids. The CDR3 DNA is TGTGCCAGCAGCGGTGGCCACCCCCGCGACAACGGCTTCTACGAGCAGTACTTC. This translates into CASSGGHPRDNGFYEQYF.

This clonotype is a singleton in its sample. The chain is built from TRBV6-6 and TRBJ2-6, with a tentative D call TRBD1 (5 bases). V shed 6 bases and J shed 0 bases, with 12 bases lying between them. Germline V gives CDR1 MNHNY, CDR2 SVGAGI (reference sequence). The CDR3 sequence is 16 residues long. CDR3 in DNA: TGTGCCAGCAGACTGGGGCCTGCCTCTGGGGCCAACGTCCTGACTTTC. As protein: CASRLGPASGANVLTF.

Comment on this clonotype: Mismatch with germline at one junction end may stem from a read error. The chain is built from TRBV6-2 or TRBV6-3 and TRBJ1-1; D gene unclear. The CDR3 sequence is 13 residues long. From germline, CDR1 is MNHEY and CDR2 SVGEGT. The CDR3 DNA is TGTGTCAGCAGTTATCCAAGAAACACTGAAGCTTTCTTT. It codes for CVSSYPRNTEAFF.

The chain carries TRBV18 and TRBJ2-1; 10 positions match TRBD2. The CDR3 consists of 17 residues. Trimming at V came to 2 bases and at J to 10 bases, leaving 14 bases not matched to a gene. Germline V gene data show CDR1 as KGHSH and CDR2 as LQKENI. CDR3 region: CASSPALAGVKGVEQFF. The CDR3 DNA follows: TGTGCCAGCTCACCAGCCCTAGCGGGAGTAAAGGGTGTGGAGCAGTTCTTC.

This clonotype was found a few times. The chain couples TRBV7-9 to TRBJ2-7, with TRBD1 matching 7 bases. The CDR3 contains 15 residues. The V gene end was trimmed by 5 bases and the J gene end by 4 bases; junction bases not matched to a gene: 11. The germline V gene encodes CDR1 SEHNR and CDR2 FQNEAQ (reference sequence). CDR3 sequence (DNA): TGTGCCAGCAGCACCCCACAGGGGATCGGGTACGAGCAGTACTTC. It yields the protein CASSTPQGIGYEQYF.